Shown below are 20 T cell receptor beta chains from a single sample sequenced in a study of cytomegalovirus exposure and HLA in healthy donors. Some clones are missing from TCRdb's copy, which holds only in-frame ones; the method was immunoSEQ multiplex PCR. Of about 120,000 clones in the sample, around 88% were seen once. Sequencing input: PBMCs. All receptors come from a man aged 18 to 30 in good health and CMV-seronegative.

The genes are TRBV5-1 and TRBJ2-1; 9 bases line up with TRBD2. In germline, CDR1 is SGHRS, CDR2 YFSETQ. This CDR3 contains 18 residues. Trimming cost V 1 base and J 4 bases; bases outside gene matches: 12. Here the CDR3 DNA reads TGCGCCAGCAGCTTGAGGGGCGGGAGGGCCTCGGGGTACAATGAGCAGTTCTTC. This gives the protein CASSLRGGRASGYNEQFF.

This clone occurred a few times. The chain joins TRBV18 to TRBJ2-1, with TRBD2 matching 7 bases. The germline V gene encodes CDR1 KGHSH and CDR2 LQKENI. The J segment lost 1 base and the V segment lost 3 bases, leaving 9 bases of the junction unmatched. This CDR3 region has 17 residues. CDR3: CASSPLGLADSYNEQFF. The CDR3 nucleotides read TGTGCCAGCTCACCTTTAGGGCTAGCGGATTCCTACAATGAGCAGTTCTTC.

The chain links TRBV6-1 to TRBJ1-5, with D unresolved. CDR1 and CDR2 from the germline V gene are MNHNS and SASEGT. V lost 1 base, J lost 7 bases, and 11 bases lay in between. The CDR3 is 14 amino acids. CDR3: CASSEERAGQPQHF. The DNA for the CDR3 is TGTGCCAGCAGTGAAGAGAGGGCCGGGCAGCCCCAGCATTTT.

The V and J genes are TRBV29-1 and TRBJ1-1; D remains unclear. The V and J ends lost 2 bases and 1 base respectively, with 11 bases between them. The CDR3 runs 14 residues. Looked up from germline, CDR1 is SQVTM and CDR2 is ANQGSEA. CDR3 amino acids: CSVEMRLGNTEAFF. DNA of the CDR3: TGCAGCGTTGAAATGAGGCTGGGGAACACTGAAGCTTTCTTT.

The chain combines TRBV14 with TRBJ2-3; 11 bases match TRBD1. V lost 4 bases, J lost 7 bases, and 10 bases stayed unmatched. The CDR3 contains 16 residues. Germline CDR1 is SGHDN and CDR2 is FVKESK. CDR3 nucleotide sequence: TGTGCCAGCAGCCCACCCGGGACAGGGGGACCCTATACGCAGTATTTT. Its protein product is CASSPPGTGGPYTQYF.

This clone was counted a few times. V gene TRBV6-1 combines with J gene TRBJ2-7, with D uncertain. Germline CDR1 and CDR2: MNHNS and SASEGT. CDR3 size: 13 residues. Trimming removed 2 bases at V and 2 bases at J, with 7 bases between. The CDR3: CASSESRAYEQYF. CDR3 nucleotides: TGTGCCAGCAGTGAATCTAGAGCCTACGAGCAGTACTTC.

The rearrangement links TRBV19 to TRBJ1-1; D not resolved. Looked up from germline, CDR1 is LNHDA and CDR2 is SQIVND (reference sequence). The CDR3 length is 13 residues. V was pared by 3 bases and J by 11 bases, with 16 bases between. This chain's CDR3 is CASSIAGLRYAFF. CDR3 DNA sequence: TGTGCCAGTAGTATTGCTGGGCTAAGGTACGCTTTCTTT.

About this clone: One junction end disagrees with the germline gene, perhaps due to a read error. The chain has TRBV29-1 and TRBJ2-1; 9 nucleotides match TRBD2. This CDR3 region has 12 residues. Germline V gene data show CDR1 as SQVTM and CDR2 as ANQGSEA. The CDR3 loop is CSVFGTSIEPFF. The DNA for the CDR3 is TGCAGCGTTTTTGGGACTAGCATTGAGCCGTTCTTC.

The V and J genes are TRBV2 and TRBJ2-4; the D gene is possibly TRBD1 (6 bases). V was shortened by 2 bases and J by 12 bases, with 20 bases between the two germline ends. Germline V gene data show CDR1 as SNHLY and CDR2 as FYNNEI. The CDR3 extends over 15 amino acids. The CDR3 is CASSEQTRYGDTQYF. The CDR3 DNA reads TGTGCCAGCAGTGAACAGACTCGGTACGGGGACACTCAGTACTTC.

The V call is TRBV4-2, the J call TRBJ2-7; D might be TRBD1 (5 bases). Germline assignment: CDR1 LGHNA and CDR2 YNFKEQ. V lost 1 base and J lost 6, with 22 bases in between. The CDR3 contains 17 residues. CDR3 loop: CASSQAIGVSSSGEQYF. In DNA, the CDR3 is TGTGCCAGCAGCCAAGCGATAGGGGTATCTTCTTCAGGCGAGCAGTACTTC.

The chain joins TRBV28 to TRBJ2-7, with D perhaps TRBD1 (6 bases). V dropped 6 bases and J dropped 0 bases, with 15 bases sitting between them. Germline V gives CDR1 MDHEN, CDR2 SYDVKM. The CDR3 is made up of 15 amino acids. The CDR3, as DNA: TGTGCCAGCAGCCAAAGACAGGACCACTCCTACGAGCAGTACTTC. It encodes CASSQRQDHSYEQYF.

In this sample, this clone turned up a few times. J is TRBJ1-5 and V is TRBV5-8; D is unresolved. The CDR3 extends over 12 amino acids. The germline V and J ends were trimmed by 1 base and 8 bases, with 7 bases remaining between them. Germline values: CDR1 SGHTS, CDR2 YDEGEE. The chain's CDR3 is CASSLILEPQHF. Here the CDR3 DNA reads TGTGCCAGCAGCTTGATCCTTGAGCCCCAGCATTTT.

V usage is TRBV19 and J usage is TRBJ2-1, with TRBD2 identical over 7 bases. This CDR3 is built from 15 residues. V lost 3 bases, J lost 2 bases, and 4 bases stayed unmatched. Germline-derived CDR1 and CDR2 are LNHDA and SQIVND (reference sequence). This chain's CDR3 is CASSMGGFTYNEQFF. The CDR3 nucleotides are TGTGCCAGTAGTATGGGGGGGTTCACCTACAATGAGCAGTTCTTC.

There are a few counts of this clone. The V and J genes are TRBV28 and TRBJ1-4, with a tentative D call TRBD1 (5 bases). Germline lookup yields CDR1 MDHEN and CDR2 SYDVKM. This CDR3 comprises 13 residues. V was shortened by 6 bases and J by 3 bases, with 8 bases between the two germline ends. The chain's CDR3 is CASRQAANEKLFF. The DNA for the CDR3 is TGTGCCAGCAGACAGGCTGCTAATGAAAAACTGTTTTTT.

This clone was seen only a few times. CDR3 nucleotide sequence: TGTGCCAGCAGTTTTCCACGACAGGGGAACGAGCAGTACTTC. It is translated as CASSFPRQGNEQYF. The V call is TRBV28, the J call TRBJ2-7; TRBD1 matches at 8 bases. This CDR3 contains 14 residues. Unmatched junction bases numbered 6, after V lost 3 bases and J lost 5 bases. The V gene's germline CDR1 is MDHEN and CDR2 SYDVKM.

This rearrangement joins TRBV30 to TRBJ1-2, with TRBD1 matching over 8 bases. The CDR3 runs to 14 residues. The germline CDR1 and CDR2 sequences are GTSNPN and SVGIG (reference sequence). V shed 0 bases, J shed 7 bases, and the junction held 7 bases outside the gene matches. CDR3 DNA sequence: TGTGCCTGGAGTGTACCAGGGGGCCTCCGTGGCTACACCTTC. Its protein is CAWSVPGGLRGYTF.

The rearrangement joins TRBV7-6 to TRBJ1-2; perhaps TRBD1 as D (5 bases). This CDR3 has 12 residues. Per germline, CDR1 SGHVS and CDR2 FNYEAQ. The V end was cut by 5 bases, the J end by 11 bases, with 15 bases between. CDR3 protein: CASSPVKGVYTF. CDR3 DNA sequence: TGTGCCAGCAGCCCAGTCAAAGGGGTGTACACCTTC. Full variable domain (rest looked up from reference TRBV7-6 and TRBJ1-2): GAGVSQSPRYKVTKRGQDVALRCDPISGHVSLYWYRQALGQGPEFLTYFNYEAQQDKSGLPNDRFSAERPEGSISTLTIQRTEQRDSAMYRCASSPVKGVYTFGSGTRLTVV.

The chain carries TRBV29-1 and TRBJ2-7, with D tentatively TRBD1 (6 bases). The CDR3 is 13 residues long. CDR1 and CDR2 from the germline V gene are SQVTM and ANQGSEA. The ends were cut back, 6 bases at V and 3 bases at J, with 15 bases in the middle. CDR3 sequence (DNA): TGCAGCGTAGCAGGGGTAAATTTCTACGAGCAGTACTTC. It encodes CSVAGVNFYEQYF.

The chain uses TRBV6-5 and TRBJ1-2; 8 bases are shared with TRBD1. The J segment lost 6 bases and the V segment lost 5 bases, leaving 5 bases of the junction unmatched. CDR3 length equals 13 residues. Germline V gene data show CDR1 as MNHEY and CDR2 as SVGAGI. The CDR3 is CASSRQGRNGYTF. The CDR3 nucleotides read TGTGCCAGCAGTCGACAGGGGAGAAATGGCTACACCTTC.

This clone was seen once. This rearrangement joins TRBV11-2 to TRBJ1-6, with TRBD1 matching over 9 bases. With 9 bases clipped from V and 7 bases from J, the junction kept 13 bases outside the gene matches. CDR1 is SGHAT, CDR2 FQNNGV, per germline. The CDR3 spans 16 residues. As DNA, the CDR3 is TGTGCCAGTACCCAAGGGACAGGGATGTCCAATTCACCCCTCCACTTT. This codes for CASTQGTGMSNSPLHF.